Shown below are 25 T cell receptor beta chains from a single sample sequenced in a study of chemoradiotherapy in HPV16-positive cancers. TCRdb's table, derived via immunoSEQ multiplex PCR, lists solely in-frame clones and lacks some. The sample shows tens of thousands of clones, around 80% of them seen only once. Sample: blood, taken from a patient who underwent chemoradiotherapy. These receptors were taken from a human donor with HPV-associated anogenital cancer.

The chain combines TRBV19 with TRBJ1-1; 11 bases map to TRBD1. The CDR3 runs 20 residues. Germline CDR1 and CDR2: LNHDA and SQIVND (reference sequence). After removal of 5 bases from V and 8 bases from J, the junction contained 25 bases not matched to a gene. The CDR3 here is CASSRWGTGTGGKSGSEAFF. The CDR3 nucleotides read TGTGCCAGTAGTCGTTGGGGGACCGGGACAGGGGGTAAGAGTGGTTCCGAAGCTTTCTTT.

The chain combines TRBV4-3 with TRBJ2-7, with 10 bases that match TRBD2. The germline CDR1 and CDR2 sequences are LGHNA and YSLEER. Germline trimming cut 5 bases from V and 7 bases from J; bases unmatched to any gene: 8. The CDR3 spans 14 residues. The CDR3 nucleotides are TGCGCCAGCAGCACCCTAGCGGGGGTAGGGGAGCAGTACTTC. It translates to CASSTLAGVGEQYF.

The rearrangement uses TRBV7-2 and TRBJ2-7; D is perhaps TRBD2 (5 bases). The CDR3 has 14 residues. Per germline, CDR1 SGHTA and CDR2 FQGNSA. Trimming took off 1 base at V and 4 bases at J, with 11 bases between the two ends. The CDR3 bases are TGTGCCAGCAGCTTAGTCTCGGGAAAATACGAGCAGTACTTC. This gives the protein CASSLVSGKYEQYF.

This clone has just a few counts. The chain links TRBV5-1 to TRBJ2-2, with TRBD1 identical over 9 bases. The junction had 5 bases not matched to a gene; V was cut back by 4 bases and J by 4 bases. In germline, CDR1 is SGHRS, CDR2 YFSETQ. CDR3 length: 15 residues. CDR3 sequence: CASSVDRGSTGELFF. The DNA for the CDR3 is TGCGCCAGCAGCGTTGACAGGGGGAGCACCGGGGAGCTGTTTTTT.

The chain carries TRBV7-2 and TRBJ2-3; D not resolved. Trimming removed 0 bases at V and 5 bases at J, with 12 bases between. Per germline, CDR1 SGHTA and CDR2 FQGNSA. This CDR3 has 15 residues. CDR3 coding DNA: TGTGCCAGCAGCTTAGCGGGTTCCGGCCTAGATACGCAGTATTTT. Amino acid sequence: CASSLAGSGLDTQYF. The variable domain in full, with the rest retrieved from reference TRBV7-2 and TRBJ2-3, is GAGVSQSPSNKVTEKGKDVELRCDPISGHTALYWYRQSLGQGLEFLIYFQGNSAPDKSGLPSDRFSAERTGGSVSTLTIQRTQQEDSAVYLCASSLAGSGLDTQYFGPGTRLTVL.

The chain couples TRBV19 to TRBJ1-1, with D uncertain. The ends were cut back, 3 bases at V and 1 base at J, with 9 bases in the middle. This CDR3 has 14 amino acids. Germline CDR1 is LNHDA and CDR2 is SQIVND (reference sequence). The CDR3 is CASSIRVQNTEAFF. The CDR3 DNA sequence: TGTGCCAGTAGTATTCGGGTTCAGAACACTGAAGCTTTCTTT.

This clone was seen only once. CDR3 residues: CASSPTLRAGETQYF. DNA of the CDR3: TGTGCCAGCAGCCCTACCCTCAGGGCGGGGGAGACCCAGTACTTC. The J gene is TRBJ2-5, the V gene TRBV7-2, with a weak D call TRBD2 (6 bases). The CDR3 consists of 15 residues. Trimming shortened V by 5 bases and J by 5 bases, and 18 bases separated the two germline ends. Germline-derived CDR1 and CDR2 are SGHTA and FQGNSA.

The chain recombines TRBV19 with TRBJ2-2, with D perhaps matching TRBD1 (6 bases). This CDR3 has 13 residues. Germline V gene lookup returns CDR1 LNHDA and CDR2 SQIVND (reference sequence). V lost 9 bases, J lost 5 bases, and 13 bases lay in between. The DNA of the CDR3 is TGTGCCAGCAAACAGGGAAGTACCGGGGAGCTGTTTTTT. Amino acids: CASKQGSTGELFF.

This clone was detected only a few times. The CDR3 DNA reads as TGTGCCAGTAGTGACGACCCGAGGAGGGACATTCAGTACTTC. Amino acid sequence: CASSDDPRRDIQYF. The chain couples TRBV19 to TRBJ2-4; D might be TRBD2 (6 bases). Trimming left V 5 bases short and J 8 bases short, with 16 bases between. The length of the CDR3 is 14 residues. Germline V CDR1 and CDR2: LNHDA, SQIVND (reference sequence).

This chain uses TRBV15 with TRBJ1-3; D not resolved. V dropped 0 bases and J dropped 3 bases, with 15 bases sitting between them. CDR1 is LNHNV and CDR2 is YYDKDF in the germline V gene (reference sequence). This CDR3 has 17 residues. DNA for the CDR3: TGTGCCACCAGCAGAGACGGGCGGCGCCCTCATGGAAACACCATATATTTT. Its protein product is CATSRDGRRPHGNTIYF.

V is TRBV6-5 and J is TRBJ2-6; 7 bases agree with TRBD1. V was clipped by 4 bases and J by 1 base; unmatched bases: 4. The CDR3 spans 16 residues. Germline loops: CDR1 MNHEY, CDR2 SVGAGI. This CDR3 is CASSSMTGSGANVLTF. CDR3 coding DNA: TGTGCCAGCAGTTCCATGACAGGGTCTGGGGCCAACGTCCTGACTTTC.

This clone was picked up one time. The V and J genes are TRBV5-6 and TRBJ1-2; D perhaps matches TRBD1 (6 bases). V lost 1 base to trimming and J lost 7 bases, with 17 bases between them. Germline-derived CDR1 and CDR2 are SGHDT and YYEEEE. The CDR3 covers 15 residues. CDR3 bases: TGTGCCAGCAGCTTGCCCAGGGGCCAGGGCACTGGCTACACCTTC. Protein: CASSLPRGQGTGYTF.

The V gene is TRBV7-8, the J gene TRBJ2-7, with 10 bases aligning to TRBD1. Germline CDR1 reads SGHVS; CDR2 reads FQNEAQ. There are 16 residues in the CDR3. Losses at the gene ends were 4 bases for V and 3 bases for J; bases not matched to a gene: 9. The CDR3 nucleotides read TGTGCCAGCAGCTCCGGGACAGGGGTTTTGGACTACGAGCAGTACTTC. This codes for CASSSGTGVLDYEQYF.

V gene TRBV5-1 combines with J gene TRBJ1-1, with D perhaps matching TRBD1 (5 bases). Germline CDR1 SGHRS, CDR2 YFSETQ. Trimming stripped 6 bases from V and 7 bases from J, with 16 bases between. This CDR3 contains 13 residues. CDR3 in amino acids: CASTDGPTVEAFF. In DNA, the CDR3 is TGCGCCAGCACCGATGGCCCGACAGTTGAAGCTTTCTTT.

This clone was seen a handful of times. The rearrangement joins TRBV10-3 to TRBJ1-2; weak D call: TRBD1 (5 bases). Germline-derived CDR1 and CDR2 are ENHRY and SYGVKD. This CDR3 contains 12 residues. Between the trimmed V and J ends, which lost 3 bases and 5 bases, there was a span of 7 bases. For the CDR3, the DNA is TGTGCCATCAGTGAAGGGGAGTATGGCTACACCTTC. Protein sequence: CAISEGEYGYTF.

This clone was found once. The CDR3 loop is CAWSIDRFGYTF. For the CDR3, the DNA is TGTGCCTGGAGCATCGACAGATTTGGCTACACCTTC. The chain uses TRBV30 and TRBJ1-2, with D possibly matching TRBD1 (5 bases). CDR3 length: 12 residues. Germline lookup yields CDR1 GTSNPN and CDR2 SVGIG (reference sequence). Trimming cost V 3 bases and J 7 bases, with 12 bases left between them. Using reference TRBV30 and TRBJ1-2 for the parts outside the CDR3, the full variable domain is SQTIHQWPATLVQPVGSPLSLECTVEGTSNPNLYWYRQAAGRGLQLLFYSVGIGQISSEVPQNLSASRPQDRQFILSSKKLLLSDSGFYLCAWSIDRFGYTFGSGTRLTVV.

The genes are TRBV10-1 and TRBJ1-1; D might be TRBD1 (5 bases). The ends were cut back, 8 bases at V and 3 bases at J, with 19 bases in the middle. CDR1 is WNHNN and CDR2 is SYGVQD in the germline V gene (reference sequence). CDR3 length: 15 amino acids. The CDR3, as DNA: TGCGCCAGCCCAGTTGGGGGAGGGTCGGACACTGAAGCTTTCTTT. It translates to CASPVGGGSDTEAFF.

The chain employs TRBV2 and TRBJ2-4; the match to TRBD2 covers 13 bases. Germline assignment: CDR1 SNHLY and CDR2 FYNNEI. CDR3 length equals 16 residues. Trimming at V came to 2 bases and at J to 6 bases, leaving 4 bases not matched to a gene. CDR3 in amino acids: CASSERGLAGSNIQYF. The CDR3 DNA sequence: TGTGCCAGCAGTGAAAGGGGACTAGCGGGATCAAACATTCAGTACTTC.

The rearrangement uses TRBV6-5 and TRBJ2-3, with 9 bases that match TRBD1. In germline, CDR1 is MNHEY, CDR2 SVGAGI. This CDR3 region has 15 residues. The J segment lost 3 bases and the V segment lost 6 bases, leaving 7 bases of the junction unmatched. The CDR3 loop reads CASRPGQGRTDTQYF. CDR3 coding DNA: TGTGCCAGCAGACCCGGACAGGGGAGGACAGATACGCAGTATTTT.

The chain uses TRBV10-3 and TRBJ1-1, with D unresolved. V was pared by 2 bases and J by 8 bases, with 12 bases between. The CDR3 totals 13 residues. Germline V gene data show CDR1 as ENHRY and CDR2 as SYGVKD. CDR3 sequence: CAISEVLSGEAFF. CDR3 bases: TGTGCCATCAGTGAGGTGTTGTCGGGCGAAGCTTTCTTT.

V gene TRBV10-3 combines with J gene TRBJ2-7; D is possibly TRBD1 (6 bases). Trimming pared 6 bases from V and 4 bases from J, leaving 7 bases between. The CDR3 consists of 11 residues. The germline V gene has CDR1 ENHRY and CDR2 SYGVKD. The CDR3 sequence: CAIRQGYEQYF. DNA of the CDR3: TGTGCCATCAGGCAGGGGTACGAGCAGTACTTC.

This chain joins TRBV6-6 and TRBJ1-2; D not certain. Trimming cost V 2 bases and J 4 bases, with 11 bases left between them. CDR3 size: 14 residues. The germline CDR1 and CDR2 sequences are MNHNY and SVGAGI (reference sequence). CDR3 amino acids: CASSYREGFYGYTF. Written as DNA, the CDR3 is TGTGCCAGCAGTTACAGGGAGGGTTTCTATGGCTACACCTTC.

The V gene is TRBV7-2, the J gene TRBJ2-7, with D perhaps being TRBD1 or TRBD2 (5 bases each). Germline V gene sequence: CDR1 SGHTA, CDR2 FQGNSA. The CDR3 is 15 amino acids. V lost 2 bases to trimming and J lost 2 bases, with 13 bases between them. CDR3 region: CASSLIAQGAYEQYF. The CDR3 DNA reads TGTGCCAGCAGCTTAATAGCTCAGGGAGCCTACGAGCAGTACTTC.

V usage is TRBV7-2 and J usage is TRBJ2-4; D possibly corresponds to TRBD2 (6 bases). Germline V gives CDR1 SGHTA, CDR2 FQGNSA. The CDR3 has 15 residues. Trimming took 1 base from V and 2 from J, leaving 9 bases between them. DNA for the CDR3: TGTGCCAGCAGCTTAGTTCGGGGGACCAAAAACATTCAGTACTTC. It specifies CASSLVRGTKNIQYF. Looking up the rest from reference TRBV7-2 and TRBJ2-4 gives the full variable domain: GAGVSQSPSNKVTEKGKDVELRCDPISGHTALYWYRQSLGQGLEFLIYFQGNSAPDKSGLPSDRFSAERTGGSVSTLTIQRTQQEDSAVYLCASSLVRGTKNIQYFGAGTRLSVL.

The J gene is TRBJ1-2, the V gene TRBV7-2; TRBD1 might be the D (5 bases). V was pared by 5 bases and J by 8 bases, with 12 bases between. The CDR3 sequence is 12 residues long. Germline lookup yields CDR1 SGHTA and CDR2 FQGNSA. The chain's CDR3 is CASSNQGYGYTF. As DNA, the CDR3 is TGTGCCAGCAGCAACCAGGGTTACGGCTACACCTTC. Looking up the rest from reference TRBV7-2 and TRBJ1-2 gives the full variable domain: GAGVSQSPSNKVTEKGKDVELRCDPISGHTALYWYRQSLGQGLEFLIYFQGNSAPDKSGLPSDRFSAERTGGSVSTLTIQRTQQEDSAVYLCASSNQGYGYTFGSGTRLTVV.